These 5 T cell receptor beta chains came from one sample sequenced in a study of glioma-infiltrating T cells after dendritic cell vaccination. This table comes from immunoSEQ multiplex PCR, and its TCRdb copy is limited to in-frame clones, with some not included. The data show about 96,000 clones, with around three quarters seen just once and approximately 5.9% held by the top ten. This specimen consisted of blood, obtained before dendritic cell vaccination. The receptors originated from a human donor with glioblastoma.

This sequence joins TRBV28 and TRBJ2-1; TRBD2 agrees at 11 bases. The V gene end was trimmed by 6 bases and the J gene end by 4 bases; junction bases not matched to a gene: 5. Germline CDR1 is MDHEN and CDR2 is SYDVKM. The CDR3 consists of 15 residues. The CDR3 is CASRLRLAGYNEQFF. The CDR3 DNA reads TGTGCCAGCAGACTGAGACTAGCGGGGTACAATGAGCAGTTCTTC. Full variable domain (outside the CDR3, taken from reference TRBV28 and TRBJ2-1): DVKVTQSSRYLVKRTGEKVFLECVQDMDHENMFWYRQDPGLGLRLIYFSYDVKMKEKGDIPEGYSVSREKKERFSLILESASTNQTSMYLCASRLRLAGYNEQFFGPGTRLTVL.

This chain's CDR3 is CASSRTSGTPENIQYF. DNA of the CDR3: TGTGCCAGTAGTCGTACTAGCGGGACCCCTGAAAACATTCAGTACTTC. The chain links TRBV19 to TRBJ2-4; the match to TRBD2 covers 10 bases. Germline CDR1 reads LNHDA; CDR2 reads SQIVND (reference sequence). The V and J ends lost 5 bases and 5 bases, in that order; junction bases with no gene match: 9. This CDR3 has 16 amino acids.

The gene calls are TRBV18 and TRBJ1-1, with D unresolved. V lost 0 bases to trimming and J lost 1 base, with 9 bases between them. The CDR3 runs to 15 residues. Germline V CDR1 and CDR2: KGHSH, LQKENI. The CDR3 here is CASSPPYSKNTEAFF. CDR3 nucleotides: TGTGCCAGCTCACCACCATACAGCAAGAACACTGAAGCTTTCTTT.

The CDR3 DNA follows: TGTGCCAGCAGTTCACCACCTCCGGGACTACCGACCTACGAGCAGTACTTC. Encoded protein: CASSSPPPGLPTYEQYF. The chain uses TRBV27 and TRBJ2-7, with 7 bases fitting TRBD2. V lost 4 bases to trimming and J lost 2 bases; unmatched junction nucleotides: 14. Germline CDR1 and CDR2: MNHEY and SMNVEV (reference sequence). The CDR3 has 17 amino acids.

The rearrangement uses TRBV6-1 and TRBJ1-5; the D gene is possibly TRBD1 (6 bases). From germline, CDR1 is MNHNS and CDR2 SASEGT. The length of the CDR3 is 16 residues. Trimming removed 0 bases from V and 2 bases from J, with 11 bases in between. CDR3: CASSEAMDSRNQPQHF. Here the CDR3 DNA reads TGTGCCAGCAGTGAAGCAATGGACAGTCGCAATCAGCCCCAGCATTTT.